These 18 T cell receptor beta chains were all obtained from the same sample, sequenced in a study of T-cell reconstitution after alpha-beta-depleted transplantation in children. Unique molecular identifiers were used in preparing the TCRbeta library. TCRdb used MiXCR to reprocess the PCR reads, holding one entry per CDR3 protein. The sample has 130,000 or so distinct CDR3 sequences, roughly 10% seen once. Sequencing was performed on PBMCs, mostly from graft donor cells, taken 180 days after TCRalphabeta/CD19-depleted stem cell transplant. The receptors shown here come from a girl less than two years old who had a stem cell transplant for combined immunodeficiency, so the T cells may come from the graft donor.

J is TRBJ1-4 and V is TRBV4-3; the D is unclear. Germline V gives CDR1 LGHNA, CDR2 YSLEER. The V gene lost 1 base and the J gene lost 8 bases, with 11 bases spanning the gap. CDR3 length equals 14 residues. The CDR3 loop reads CASSQAWKREKLFF. CDR3 coding DNA: TGCGCCAGCAGCCAAGCGTGGAAGCGCGAAAAACTGTTTTTT.

The rearrangement joins TRBV7-8 to TRBJ2-7; TRBD2 matches 10 bases. The CDR3 consists of 14 residues. Germline CDR1 reads SGHVS; CDR2 reads FQNEAQ. The junction had 6 bases not matched to a gene; V was cut back by 5 bases and J by 5 bases. Written as DNA, the CDR3 is TGTGCCAGCAGCCAAAGGGGACTAGCGAACGAGCAGTACTTC. It yields the protein CASSQRGLANEQYF. Variable domain in full (rest from reference TRBV7-8 and TRBJ2-7): GAGVSQSPRYKVAKRGQDVALRCDPISGHVSLFWYQQALGQGPEFLTYFQNEAQLDKSGLPSDRFFAERPEGSVSTLKIQRTQQEDSAVYLCASSQRGLANEQYFGPGTRLTVT.

This clonotype was counted only a few times. This chain uses TRBV15 with TRBJ2-7; 11 positions agree with TRBD1. The V gene's germline CDR1 is LNHNV and CDR2 YYDKDF (reference sequence). The CDR3 consists of 14 residues. V was pared by 4 bases and J by 4 bases, with 3 bases of the junction left unmatched. In DNA form, the CDR3 reads TGTGCCACCAGCACCGGGACAGGGGGATACGAGCAGTACTTC. Residues: CATSTGTGGYEQYF.

In this sample, this clonotype turned up a few times. The chain combines TRBV20-1 with TRBJ2-7; the match to TRBD1 covers 9 bases. Looked up from germline, CDR1 is DFQATT and CDR2 is SNEGSKA (reference sequence). CDR3 length: 15 residues. J was trimmed by 7 bases and V by 5 bases; bases with no gene match: 15. This chain's CDR3 is CSARVPGQGLSEQYF. The CDR3 nucleotides are TGCAGTGCTCGTGTGCCGGGACAGGGATTGAGTGAGCAGTACTTC.

This rearrangement joins TRBV5-1 to TRBJ2-1; 8 bases align to TRBD2. The CDR3 totals 16 residues. The germline gives CDR1 SGHRS, CDR2 YFSETQ. V trimming: 0 bases; J trimming: 9 bases; junction bases outside the gene matches: 11. DNA for the CDR3: TGCGCCAGCAGCTTGGCGCAACAGCGGGAGTTCCCTGAGCAGTTCTTC. Its protein product is CASSLAQQREFPEQFF.

Concerning this clonotype itself: Germline is not matched at one junction end, which may reflect a read error. The CDR3 loop is CASSTPLSIAKNIQYF. CDR3 bases: TGTGCCAGCTCAACACCCCTCTCTATAGCCAAAAACATTCAGTACTTC. The rearrangement uses TRBV18 and TRBJ2-4; D is undetermined. The CDR3 loop spans 16 amino acids. The germline V gene encodes CDR1 KGHSH and CDR2 LQKENI.

A word on this clonotype: The junction departs from the called germline gene at one end, perhaps through a read error. V and J are TRBV6-1 and TRBJ2-7; 7 nucleotides align to TRBD1. CDR1 and CDR2 (germline): MNHNS, SASEGT. CDR3 size: 14 residues. Written as DNA, the CDR3 is TGTGCCAGCAGGGAAGACAGGGTGACCTACGAGCAGTACTTC. This encodes CASREDRVTYEQYF.

The genes are TRBV7-2 and TRBJ2-1; 10 positions match TRBD2. The J segment lost 5 bases and the V segment lost 3 bases, leaving 4 bases of the junction unmatched. CDR1 is SGHTA, CDR2 FQGNSA, per germline. This CDR3 spans 15 amino acids. CDR3: CASSFSGRTNNEQFF. CDR3 coding DNA: TGTGCCAGCAGCTTTAGCGGGAGGACCAACAATGAGCAGTTCTTC. Based on the CDR3 plus reference TRBV7-2 and TRBJ2-1, the full variable domain is GAGVSQSPSNKVTEKGKDVELRCDPISGHTALYWYRQSLGQGLEFLIYFQGNSAPDKSGLPSDRFSAERTGGSVSTLTIQRTQQEDSAVYLCASSFSGRTNNEQFFGPGTRLTVL.

The genes are TRBV12-3 or TRBV12-4 and TRBJ2-5; a weak D match, TRBD1 (5 bases). This CDR3 region has 14 residues. V lost 0 bases and J lost 2, with 7 bases in between. The CDR3 sequence is CASSLATVQETQYF. The CDR3 nucleotides are TGTGCCAGCAGTTTAGCGACAGTACAAGAGACCCAGTACTTC.

In this sample, this clonotype turned up a few times. The V gene is TRBV20-1, the J gene TRBJ2-7, with 9 bases identical to TRBD1. Germline trimming cut 3 bases from V and 5 bases from J; bases unmatched to any gene: 14. The germline V gene has CDR1 DFQATT and CDR2 SNEGSKA (reference sequence). There are 16 residues in the CDR3. DNA of the CDR3: TGCAGTGCTAGGGACAGGGGAGCGGACCCTCGGAACGAGCAGTACTTC. Translation gives CSARDRGADPRNEQYF.

The sample holds a few counts of this clonotype. V and J are TRBV29-1 and TRBJ2-1; D ambiguous. Germline loops: CDR1 SQVTM, CDR2 ANQGSEA. This CDR3 has 13 amino acids. Trimming stripped 7 bases from V and 1 base from J, with 11 bases between. The CDR3 coding sequence is TGCAGCGCCGAAACCAGATCCTACAATGAGCAGTTCTTC. Its protein is CSAETRSYNEQFF.

This clonotype has just a few counts. The rearrangement links TRBV20-1 to TRBJ1-4; TRBD1 might be the D (6 bases). V lost 0 bases and J lost 5, with 7 bases in between. The CDR3 is 13 amino acids. Germline CDR1 and CDR2: DFQATT and SNEGSKA (reference sequence). The CDR3 here is CSARDQGNEKLFF. The CDR3 DNA follows: TGCAGTGCTAGAGATCAGGGGAATGAAAAACTGTTTTTT.

The chain employs TRBV30 and TRBJ2-2, with D perhaps matching TRBD1 (7 bases). The CDR3 has 14 amino acids. In germline, CDR1 is GTSNPN, CDR2 SVGIG (reference sequence). V gave up 0 bases and J gave up 5 bases, with 10 bases separating them. The CDR3 sequence is CAWSVSGGTGELFF. Written as DNA, the CDR3 is TGTGCCTGGAGTGTATCAGGGGGGACCGGGGAGCTGTTTTTT.

The J gene is TRBJ2-7, the V gene TRBV29-1; D is unresolved. Germline V CDR1 and CDR2: SQVTM, ANQGSEA. With 6 bases removed from V and 5 bases from J, the gap between germline ends came to 17 bases. The CDR3 contains 13 residues. The CDR3 region is CSVGKNGKNEQYF. The CDR3 nucleotides read TGCAGCGTGGGTAAGAATGGGAAGAACGAGCAGTACTTC.

This clonotype was detected a few times. V usage is TRBV20-1 and J usage is TRBJ2-2; 10 positions match TRBD2. In germline, CDR1 is DFQATT, CDR2 SNEGSKA (reference sequence). This CDR3 spans 14 amino acids. J lost 6 bases, V lost 5 bases, and 6 bases had no gene match. CDR3 sequence: CSAAGTSAAGELFF. CDR3 DNA: TGCAGTGCTGCCGGGACTAGCGCCGCCGGGGAGCTGTTTTTT.

Only a few counts were recorded for this clonotype. V usage is TRBV9 and J usage is TRBJ2-3; D is unresolved. Per the germline V gene, CDR1 is SGDLS and CDR2 is YYNGEE. The CDR3 has 15 amino acids. V lost 4 bases and J 2 bases, leaving 14 bases between the germline ends. The CDR3 reads CASSPRVGSTDTQYF. The CDR3 DNA is TGTGCCAGCAGCCCCCGAGTTGGCTCCACAGATACGCAGTATTTT.

This clonotype was counted a few times. This chain links TRBV28 with TRBJ2-3; 9 nucleotides line up with TRBD2. Trimming took 5 bases from V and 1 from J; bases not matched to a gene: 7. Germline assignment: CDR1 MDHEN and CDR2 SYDVKM. CDR3 length equals 16 residues. CDR3 nucleotides: TGTGCCAGCAGTCAACAAATAGCGGGGGGCACAGATACGCAGTATTTT. Translating it yields CASSQQIAGGTDTQYF.

The chain has TRBV14 and TRBJ2-2; tentatively, D is TRBD1 (5 bases). Germline V gene data show CDR1 as SGHDN and CDR2 as FVKESK. Trimming stripped 1 base from V and 4 bases from J, with 7 bases between. The CDR3 runs to 14 residues. The CDR3 sequence is CASSQAGFTGELFF. The CDR3 nucleotides read TGTGCCAGCAGCCAAGCAGGGTTCACCGGGGAGCTGTTTTTT.